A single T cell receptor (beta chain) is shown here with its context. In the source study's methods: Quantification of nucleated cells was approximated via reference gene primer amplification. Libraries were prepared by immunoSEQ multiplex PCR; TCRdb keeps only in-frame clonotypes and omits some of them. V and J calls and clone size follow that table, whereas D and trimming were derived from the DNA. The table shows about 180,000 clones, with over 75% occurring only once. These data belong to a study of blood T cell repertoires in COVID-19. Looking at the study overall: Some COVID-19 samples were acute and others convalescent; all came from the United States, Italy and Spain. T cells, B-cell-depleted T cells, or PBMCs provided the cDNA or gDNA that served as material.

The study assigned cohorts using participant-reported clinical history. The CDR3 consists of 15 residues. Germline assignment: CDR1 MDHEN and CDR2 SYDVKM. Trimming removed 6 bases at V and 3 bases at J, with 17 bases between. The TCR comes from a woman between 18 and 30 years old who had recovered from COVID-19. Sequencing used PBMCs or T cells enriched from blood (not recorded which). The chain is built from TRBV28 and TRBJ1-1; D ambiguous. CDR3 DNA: TGTGCCAGCAGCAACCTCCCGGGTAGAGACACTGAAGCTTTCTTT. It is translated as CASSNLPGRDTEAFF.